This TCR beta chain was profiled in a study of blood T cell repertoires in COVID-19. Across the study: Samples representing acute and convalescent COVID-19 were sourced from the United States, Italy and Spain. Nucleic acid was either cDNA or gDNA, and it came from T cells, B-cell-depleted T cells, or PBMCs.

Trimming at V came to 3 bases and at J to 5 bases, leaving 5 bases not matched to a gene. Germline V gives CDR1 MNHEY, CDR2 SMNVEV (reference sequence). The CDR3 loop spans 15 amino acids. In the source study's methods: Using reference gene primer amplification, nucleated cell counts were estimated. Sequencing used immunoSEQ multiplex PCR; TCRdb keeps in-frame clones, though not all of them. V and J calls and clone size are those listed in that table; D and trimming were worked out from the DNA. The sample has fewer than 250,000 clones; around four fifths are singletons. The gene calls are TRBV27 and TRBJ2-5, with TRBD1 identical over 11 bases. The receptor was isolated from a woman between 70 and 85 years old with active or convalescent COVID-19. The sequenced sample was peripheral blood. Here the CDR3 DNA reads TGTGCCAGCAGTTTTTGGACAGGGGGCCAGGAGACCCAGTACTTC. It translates to CASSFWTGGQETQYF.